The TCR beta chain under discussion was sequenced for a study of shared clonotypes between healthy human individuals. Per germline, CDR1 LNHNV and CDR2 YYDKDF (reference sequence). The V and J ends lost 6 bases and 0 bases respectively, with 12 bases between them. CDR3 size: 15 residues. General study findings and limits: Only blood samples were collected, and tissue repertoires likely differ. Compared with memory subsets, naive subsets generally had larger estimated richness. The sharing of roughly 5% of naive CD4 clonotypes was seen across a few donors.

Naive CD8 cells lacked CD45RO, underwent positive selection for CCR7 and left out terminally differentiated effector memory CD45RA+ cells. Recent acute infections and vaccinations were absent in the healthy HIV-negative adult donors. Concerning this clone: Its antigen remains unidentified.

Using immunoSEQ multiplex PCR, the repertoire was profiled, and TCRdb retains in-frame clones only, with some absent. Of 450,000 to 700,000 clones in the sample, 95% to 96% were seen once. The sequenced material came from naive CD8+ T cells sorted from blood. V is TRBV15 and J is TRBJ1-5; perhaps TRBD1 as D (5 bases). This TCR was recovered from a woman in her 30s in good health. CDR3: CATSRTGGSNQPQHF. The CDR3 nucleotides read TGTGCCACCAGTAGGACGGGGGGTAGCAATCAGCCCCAGCATTTT.